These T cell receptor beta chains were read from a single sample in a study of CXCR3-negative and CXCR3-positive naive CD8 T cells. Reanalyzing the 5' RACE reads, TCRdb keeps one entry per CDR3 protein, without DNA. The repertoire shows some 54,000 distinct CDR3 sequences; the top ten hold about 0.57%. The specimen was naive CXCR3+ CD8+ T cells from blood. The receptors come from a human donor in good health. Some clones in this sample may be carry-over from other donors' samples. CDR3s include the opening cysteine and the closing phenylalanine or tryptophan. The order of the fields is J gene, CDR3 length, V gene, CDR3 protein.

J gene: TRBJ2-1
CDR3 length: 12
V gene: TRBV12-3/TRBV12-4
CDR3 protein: CASTLIYNEQFF

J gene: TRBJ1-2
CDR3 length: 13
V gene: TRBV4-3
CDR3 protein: CAISQEKTSRYTF

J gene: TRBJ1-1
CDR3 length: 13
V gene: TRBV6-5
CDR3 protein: CASRQAANTEAFF

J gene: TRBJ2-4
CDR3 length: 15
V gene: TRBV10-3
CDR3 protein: CAISEIGGSRNIQYF

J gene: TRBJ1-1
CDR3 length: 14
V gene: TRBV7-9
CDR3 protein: CASSWTQKPTEAFF

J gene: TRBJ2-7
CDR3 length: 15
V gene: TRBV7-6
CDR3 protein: CASSPTSGSSYEQYF

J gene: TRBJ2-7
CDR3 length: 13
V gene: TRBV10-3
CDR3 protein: CAISDSGTYEQYF

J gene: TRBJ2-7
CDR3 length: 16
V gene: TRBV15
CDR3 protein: CATSEAYARASFEQYF

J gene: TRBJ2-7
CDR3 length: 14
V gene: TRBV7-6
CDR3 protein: CASSLATGDYEQYF

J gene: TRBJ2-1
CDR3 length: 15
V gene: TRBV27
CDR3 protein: CASTPGEFSYNEQFF

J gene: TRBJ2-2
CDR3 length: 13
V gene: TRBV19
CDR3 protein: CASRQGMAGELFF

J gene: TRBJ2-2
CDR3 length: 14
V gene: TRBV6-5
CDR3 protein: CASSYSEGAGELFF

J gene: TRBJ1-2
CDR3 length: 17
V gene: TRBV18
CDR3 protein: CASSPVPGQGSEDGYTF

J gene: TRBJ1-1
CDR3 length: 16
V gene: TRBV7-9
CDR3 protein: CASSPLPEGVNTEAFF

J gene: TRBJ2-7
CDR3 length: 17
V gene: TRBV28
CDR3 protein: CASSPGLAGALTYEQYF